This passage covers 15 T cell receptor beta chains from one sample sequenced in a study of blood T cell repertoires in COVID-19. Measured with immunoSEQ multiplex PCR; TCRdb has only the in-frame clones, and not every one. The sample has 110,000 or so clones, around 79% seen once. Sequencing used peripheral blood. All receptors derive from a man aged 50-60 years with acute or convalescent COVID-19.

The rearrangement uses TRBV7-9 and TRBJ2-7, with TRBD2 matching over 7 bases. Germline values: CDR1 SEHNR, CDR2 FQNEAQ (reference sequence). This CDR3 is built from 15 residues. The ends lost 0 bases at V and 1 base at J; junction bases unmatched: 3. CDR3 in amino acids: CASSLAASGSYEQYF. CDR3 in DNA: TGTGCCAGCAGCTTAGCGGCTAGCGGATCCTACGAGCAGTACTTC. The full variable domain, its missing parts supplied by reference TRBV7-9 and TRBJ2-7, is DTGVSQNPRHKITKRGQNVTFRCDPISEHNRLYWYRQTLGQGPEFLTYFQNEAQLEKSRLLSDRFSAERPKGSFSTLEIQRTEQGDSAMYLCASSLAASGSYEQYFGPGTRLTVT.

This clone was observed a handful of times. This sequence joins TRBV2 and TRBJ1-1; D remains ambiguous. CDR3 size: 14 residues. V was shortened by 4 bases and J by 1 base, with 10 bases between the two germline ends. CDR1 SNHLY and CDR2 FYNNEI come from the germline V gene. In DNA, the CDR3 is TGTGCCAGCAGTGCTTCAGGTCAGAACACTGAAGCTTTCTTT. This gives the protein CASSASGQNTEAFF.

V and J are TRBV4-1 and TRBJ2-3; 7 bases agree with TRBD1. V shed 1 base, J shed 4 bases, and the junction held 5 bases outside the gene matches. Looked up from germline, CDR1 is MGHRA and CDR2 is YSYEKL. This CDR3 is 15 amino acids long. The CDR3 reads CASSQGSQGPDTQYF. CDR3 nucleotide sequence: TGCGCCAGCAGCCAAGGCTCACAGGGGCCAGATACGCAGTATTTT.

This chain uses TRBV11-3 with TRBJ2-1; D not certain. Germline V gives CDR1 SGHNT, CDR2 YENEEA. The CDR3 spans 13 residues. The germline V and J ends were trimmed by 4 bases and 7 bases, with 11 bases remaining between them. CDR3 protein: CASSWFFGNEQFF. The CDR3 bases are TGTGCCAGCAGCTGGTTCTTCGGGAATGAGCAGTTCTTC. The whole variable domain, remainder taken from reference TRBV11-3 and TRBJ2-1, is EAGVVQSPRYKIIEKKQPVAFWCNPISGHNTLYWYLQNLGQGPELLIRYENEEAVDDSQLPKDRFSAERLKGVDSTLKIQPAELGDSAVYLCASSWFFGNEQFFGPGTRLTVL.

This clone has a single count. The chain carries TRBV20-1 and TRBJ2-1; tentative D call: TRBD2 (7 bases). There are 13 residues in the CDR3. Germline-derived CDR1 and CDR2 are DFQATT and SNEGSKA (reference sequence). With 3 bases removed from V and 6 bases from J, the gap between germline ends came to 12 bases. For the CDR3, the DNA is TGCAGTGCTAGTCCGGGGGGCGGCAATGAGCAGTTCTTC. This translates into CSASPGGGNEQFF.

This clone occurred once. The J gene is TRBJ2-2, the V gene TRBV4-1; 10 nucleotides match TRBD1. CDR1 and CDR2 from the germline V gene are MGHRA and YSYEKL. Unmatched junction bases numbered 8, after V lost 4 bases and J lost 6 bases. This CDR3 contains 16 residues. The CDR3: CASSPNRDRGAGELFF. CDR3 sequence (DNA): TGCGCCAGCAGCCCGAACCGGGACAGGGGCGCCGGGGAGCTGTTTTTT.

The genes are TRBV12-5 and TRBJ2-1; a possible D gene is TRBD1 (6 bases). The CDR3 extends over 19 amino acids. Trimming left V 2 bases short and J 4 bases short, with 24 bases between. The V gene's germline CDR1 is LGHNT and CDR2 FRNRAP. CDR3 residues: CASGLSLDRRQVIYNEQFF. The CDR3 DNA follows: TGTGCTAGTGGTTTGTCCCTAGATCGGCGACAGGTGATTTACAATGAGCAGTTCTTC. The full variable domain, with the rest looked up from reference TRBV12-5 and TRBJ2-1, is DARVTQTPRHKVTEMGQEVTMRCQPILGHNTVFWYRQTMMQGLELLAYFRNRAPLDDSGMPKDRFSAEMPDATLATLKIQPSEPRDSAVYFCASGLSLDRRQVIYNEQFFGPGTRLTVL.

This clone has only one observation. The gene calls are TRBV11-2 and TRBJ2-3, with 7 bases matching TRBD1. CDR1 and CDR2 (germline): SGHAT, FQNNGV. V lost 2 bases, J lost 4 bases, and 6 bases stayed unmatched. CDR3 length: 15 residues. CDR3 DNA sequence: TGTGCCAGCAGCTTACGAGGGGGCGAGGCAGATACGCAGTATTTT. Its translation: CASSLRGGEADTQYF.

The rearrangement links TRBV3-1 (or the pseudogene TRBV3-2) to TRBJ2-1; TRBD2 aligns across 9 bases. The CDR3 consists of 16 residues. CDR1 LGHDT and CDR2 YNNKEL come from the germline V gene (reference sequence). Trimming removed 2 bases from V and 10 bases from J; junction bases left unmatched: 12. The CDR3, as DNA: TGTGCCAGCAGCCAATTTATCGCGGGAGGGCCGCAGGAGCAGTTCTTC. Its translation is CASSQFIAGGPQEQFF.

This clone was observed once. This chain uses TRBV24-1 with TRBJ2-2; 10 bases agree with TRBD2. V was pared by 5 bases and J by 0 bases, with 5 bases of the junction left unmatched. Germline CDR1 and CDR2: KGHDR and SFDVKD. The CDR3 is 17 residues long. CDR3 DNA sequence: TGTGCCACCAGTGGGGATAGCGGGGGGACGAACACCGGGGAGCTGTTTTTT. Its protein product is CATSGDSGGTNTGELFF.

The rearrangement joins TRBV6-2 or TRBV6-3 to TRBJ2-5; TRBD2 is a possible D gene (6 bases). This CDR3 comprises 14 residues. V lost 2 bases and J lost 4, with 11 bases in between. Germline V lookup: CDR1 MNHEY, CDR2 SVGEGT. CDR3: CASSYMRGGETQYF. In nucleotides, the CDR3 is TGTGCCAGCAGTTACATGCGGGGAGGAGAGACCCAGTACTTC.

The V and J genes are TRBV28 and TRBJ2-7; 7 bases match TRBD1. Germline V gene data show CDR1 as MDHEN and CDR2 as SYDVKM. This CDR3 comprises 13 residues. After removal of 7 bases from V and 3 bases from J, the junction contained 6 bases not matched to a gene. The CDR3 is CASTHRGDYEQYF. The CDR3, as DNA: TGTGCCAGCACCCACAGGGGAGACTACGAGCAGTACTTC. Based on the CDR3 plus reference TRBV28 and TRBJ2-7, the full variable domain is DVKVTQSSRYLVKRTGEKVFLECVQDMDHENMFWYRQDPGLGLRLIYFSYDVKMKEKGDIPEGYSVSREKKERFSLILESASTNQTSMYLCASTHRGDYEQYFGPGTRLTVT.

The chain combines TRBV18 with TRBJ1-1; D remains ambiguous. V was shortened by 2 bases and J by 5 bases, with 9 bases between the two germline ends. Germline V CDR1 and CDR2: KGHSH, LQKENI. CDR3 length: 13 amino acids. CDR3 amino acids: CASSPTRETEAFF. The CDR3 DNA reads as TGTGCCAGCTCACCAACGCGGGAGACTGAAGCTTTCTTT.

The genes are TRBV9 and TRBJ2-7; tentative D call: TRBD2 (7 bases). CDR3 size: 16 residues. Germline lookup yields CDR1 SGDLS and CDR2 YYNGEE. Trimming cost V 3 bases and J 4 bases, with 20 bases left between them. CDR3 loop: CASSARLGAGDYEQYF. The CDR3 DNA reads TGTGCCAGCAGCGCGCGTCTGGGGGCGGGGGATTACGAGCAGTACTTC.

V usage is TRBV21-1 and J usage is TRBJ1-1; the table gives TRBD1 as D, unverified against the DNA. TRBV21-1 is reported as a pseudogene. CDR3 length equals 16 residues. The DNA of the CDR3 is TGTGCCAGCAGCAAACGTCAGGGGGGAAATGGCACTGAAGCTTTCTTT. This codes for CASSKRQGGNGTEAFF.